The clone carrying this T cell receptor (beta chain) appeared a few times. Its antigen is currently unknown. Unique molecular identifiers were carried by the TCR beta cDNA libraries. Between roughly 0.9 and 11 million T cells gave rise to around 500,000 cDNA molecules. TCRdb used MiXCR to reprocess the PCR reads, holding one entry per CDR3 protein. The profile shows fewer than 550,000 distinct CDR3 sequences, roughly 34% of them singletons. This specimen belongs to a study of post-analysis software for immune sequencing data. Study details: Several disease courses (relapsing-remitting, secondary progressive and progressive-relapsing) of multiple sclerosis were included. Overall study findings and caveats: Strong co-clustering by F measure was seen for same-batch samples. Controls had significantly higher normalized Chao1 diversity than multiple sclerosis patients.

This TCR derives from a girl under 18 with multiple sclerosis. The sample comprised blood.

The chain's CDR3 is CASSSGQGANQPQHF. DNA of the CDR3: TGTGCCAGCAGCTCCGGACAGGGGGCCAATCAGCCCCAGCATTTT. The chain links TRBV7-2 to TRBJ1-5; the match to TRBD1 covers 11 bases. The CDR3 has 15 amino acids. V dropped 4 bases and J dropped 3; count of bases not matched to a gene: 2. Per germline, CDR1 SGHTA and CDR2 FQGNSA.